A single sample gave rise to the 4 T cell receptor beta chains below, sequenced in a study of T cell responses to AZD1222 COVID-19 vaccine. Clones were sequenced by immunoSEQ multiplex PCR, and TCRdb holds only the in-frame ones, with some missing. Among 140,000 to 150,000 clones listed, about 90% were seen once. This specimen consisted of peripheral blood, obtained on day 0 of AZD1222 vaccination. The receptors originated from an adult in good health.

The CDR3 DNA reads TGTGCCAGCAGTTACCGGGACCGGTACCAAGAGACCCAGTACTTC. Translating gives CASSYRDRYQETQYF. V gene TRBV6-5 combines with J gene TRBJ2-5; D is perhaps TRBD1 or TRBD2 (5 bases each). The CDR3 loop spans 15 amino acids. Trimming left V 2 bases short and J 0 bases short, with 10 bases between. Germline CDR1 reads MNHEY; CDR2 reads SVGAGI.

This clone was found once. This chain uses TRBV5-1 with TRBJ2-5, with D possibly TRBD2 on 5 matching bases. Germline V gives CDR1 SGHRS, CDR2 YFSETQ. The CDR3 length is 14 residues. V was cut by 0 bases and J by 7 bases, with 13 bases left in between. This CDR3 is CASSLDSTRGTQYF. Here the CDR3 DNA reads TGCGCCAGCAGCTTGGATAGCACACGGGGGACCCAGTACTTC.

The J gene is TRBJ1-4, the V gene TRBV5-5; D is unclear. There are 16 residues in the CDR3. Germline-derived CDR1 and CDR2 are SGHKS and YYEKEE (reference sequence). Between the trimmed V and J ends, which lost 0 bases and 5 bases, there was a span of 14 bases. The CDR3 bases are TGTGCCAGCAGCTTGGTTTTGGGTCATCAAAATGAAAAACTGTTTTTT. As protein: CASSLVLGHQNEKLFF.

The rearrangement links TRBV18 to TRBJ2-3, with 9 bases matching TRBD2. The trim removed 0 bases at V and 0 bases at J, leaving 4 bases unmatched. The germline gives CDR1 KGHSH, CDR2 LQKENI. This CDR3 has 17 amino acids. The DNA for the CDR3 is TGTGCCAGCTCACCACCTAGCGGGGGATCTAGCACAGATACGCAGTATTTT. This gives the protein CASSPPSGGSSTDTQYF.